This T cell receptor (beta chain) was identified in a study of blood T cell repertoires in COVID-19 (dated by TCRdb to 2018 to 2021). Regarding the study in general: The collaborator samples originated in the United States, Italy and Spain and spanned the acute and convalescent phases of COVID-19. Nearly every sample came with metadata listing a de-identified subject ID, COVID-19 status, age in years and sex. The samples were drawn from the first 160 participants of the ongoing ImmuneRACE study and from some 1,300 subjects provided by 6 global collaborators. A freely available public database, intended as a resource for researchers studying the immune response to SARS-CoV-2, is where the repertoires were released. The dataset comprised deeply sampled blood TCRbeta repertoires from subjects exposed to, actively infected with, or recovered from COVID-19. Where HLA class I and class II types were available, the types were taken from metadata supplied by the sample provider, not from assay-based typing. The material from the prospective study consisted of cDNA or gDNA derived from T cells, B-cell-depleted T cells, or PBMCs. General study outcomes and caveats: The amount of clinical and demographic metadata varied by source and participant and was provided uncurated.

Unmatched junction bases come to 14, with V trimmed by 2 bases and J by 5 bases. The CDR3, cysteine through phenylalanine, is 17 amino acids long. Only the CDR3 DNA is retained, 51 bases long and in frame from the first base. The germline V gene supplies CDR1 SGHRS and CDR2 YFSETQ. TCRbeta CDR3 regions were amplified from genomic DNA by means of the immunoSEQ Assay, a bias-controlled multiplex PCR. On the authors' methods: The number of nucleated cells in each sample was estimated from the amplification of reference gene primers within the assay. Sequence reads were collapsed and filtered to measure the absolute abundance of every unique TCRbeta CDR3 rearrangement. For each sample, productive Simpson clonality was calculated as the square root of Simpson's diversity index across productive rearrangements. The table comes from immuneACCESS by way of TCRdb, which keeps in-frame sequences with V and J called. Part of the clones is missing from these tables; in studies checked, under half for an unresolved V gene and the rest for unknown reasons. The V and J calls and clone size were taken over from that table, and D and trimming were inferred from the DNA. The sample records 110,000 or so clones, 75% to 90% of which are singletons. Over 7.5% of the sample is taken by the ten largest.

Note on this clone: Its antigen is still unknown. Qualities for individual bases were not recorded, and no much larger clone is one base off.

Whole blood was collected in K2EDTA tubes by collaborating institutions according to the institutions' own protocols. For TCRbeta analysis, collaborator samples were shipped as frozen whole blood, as isolated PBMCs, or as DNA extracted from either sample type. The chain employs TRBV5-1 and TRBJ1-2, with 8 middle bases fitting TRBD1. The source material was peripheral blood. This TCR came from a woman between 40 and 55 years old with acute or convalescent COVID-19. The bases are TGCGCCAGCAGCTTAAGGGACAGGAATCCCCGTGGGTATGGCTACACCTTC. It is translated as CASSLRDRNPRGYGYTF.